This entry describes one TCR beta chain. Libraries were prepared by immunoSEQ multiplex PCR; TCRdb keeps only in-frame clonotypes and omits some of them. Altogether 40,000 or so clones are present, about 78% being singletons, with the ten largest covering about 20%. These data are taken from a study of OX40 agonist ivuxolimab in advanced cancers. As for the study in general: Two cutaneous melanoma patients and one hepatocellular carcinoma patient, three in all, had partial responses.

Germline lookup yields CDR1 MNHEY and CDR2 SMNVEV (reference sequence). Trimming took 5 bases from V and 5 from J, leaving 13 bases between them. CDR3 length: 14 amino acids. The TCR was taken from an adult with an advanced solid tumor such as melanoma, head and neck, liver or kidney cancer. This sample comprised CD4+ or CD8+ T cells sorted from blood, obtained in a trial of the OX40 agonist ivuxolimab. J is TRBJ2-1 and V is TRBV27; either TRBD1 or TRBD2 may fit D (5 bases each). The CDR3 region has the DNA TGTGCCAGCAGTATCGGGACCATAAACAATGAGCAGTTCTTC. As protein: CASSIGTINNEQFF.